This note documents a single T cell receptor beta chain sequence. Other nucleotide sequences from this sample produce the same CDR3. The primer mix had 60 Vbeta and 13 Jbeta primers. Clones were read by immunoSEQ multiplex PCR, and TCRdb kept only the in-frame ones, dropping some. The repertoire holds about 76,000 clones, around three quarters seen once, with roughly 2.5% in the top ten. The entry originates in a study of cytomegalovirus exposure and HLA in healthy donors. Overall study: For the roughly 400 genotyped donors, approximately 82% fell within the Caucasian-associated ancestry cluster.

The sequenced sample consisted of PBMCs. The source is a man younger than 40 in good health and CMV-seronegative.

CDR3 bases: TGTGCCAGCAGTTACTCGATCCGGGATACGCAGTATTTT. Encoded protein: CASSYSIRDTQYF. This sequence joins TRBV6-5 and TRBJ2-3; D uncertain. Looked up from germline, CDR1 is MNHEY and CDR2 is SVGAGI. The V end was cut by 0 bases, the J end by 6 bases, with 7 bases between. There are 13 residues in the CDR3.